The rows below give T cell receptor beta chains drawn from one sample of a study of early T cells in non-severe SARS-CoV-2 infection. TCRdb recomputed calls from the 5' RACE reads with MiXCR, one row per CDR3 protein. Among about 48,000 distinct CDR3 sequences listed, 6.2% were seen once. The material sequenced was whole blood, taken at baseline. These TCRs come from an adult who was a healthcare worker with PCR-confirmed SARS-CoV-2 infection or an uninfected control (not recorded which). The CDR3 runs from the conserved cysteine through the conserved F or W. The order of the fields is D gene, V gene, clone size, J gene, CDR3 DNA, CDR3 protein. D genes are given only for firm matches. The listing skips clone size in some rows; elsewhere it reads once, few, many or a size class.

D: .
V: TRBV27
size: many
J: TRBJ1-5
DNA: TGTGCCAGCAGTTTAGACGGGTGGCAGCCCCAGCATTTT
CDR3: CASSLDGWQPQHF

D: TRBD1
V: TRBV6-6
size: few
J: TRBJ2-7
DNA: TGTGCCACCCACCCGACAGGGGCCCACGAGCAGTACTTC
CDR3: CATHPTGAHEQYF

D: .
V: TRBV12-3/TRBV12-4
size: many
J: TRBJ1-4
DNA: TGTGCCAGCAGGACCGGGGGCGGTGAGGGAGGAAAACTGTTTTTT
CDR3: CASRTGGGEGGKLFF

D: TRBD1
V: TRBV2
size: .
J: TRBJ1-1
DNA: TGTGCCAGCAGTTCGCGGGACAGGGGGAAAGCTTTCTTT
CDR3: CASSSRDRGKAFF

D: .
V: TRBV4-2
size: .
J: TRBJ1-5
DNA: TGTGCCAGCAGCCAATCCTGGCCCGTTAGGAATCAGCCCCAGCATTTT
CDR3: CASSQSWPVRNQPQHF

D: TRBD1
V: TRBV27
size: .
J: TRBJ1-2
DNA: TGTGCCAGCAGTTTGCGGACAGGGGGCTATGGCTACACCTTC
CDR3: CASSLRTGGYGYTF

D: .
V: TRBV4-1
size: few
J: TRBJ2-7
DNA: TGCGCCAGCAGCCAGGGGGGGGCGGCTTCGTACGAGCAGTACTTC
CDR3: CASSQGGAASYEQYF

D: .
V: TRBV6-2/TRBV6-3
size: many
J: TRBJ2-2
DNA: TGTGCCAGCAGTAAAGGTAGCGGGGAGCTGTTTTTT
CDR3: CASSKGSGELFF

D: .
V: TRBV30
size: many
J: TRBJ1-1
DNA: TGTGCCGGGGAACAGGACTTTGAAGCTTTCTTT
CDR3: CAGEQDFEAFF

D: .
V: TRBV20-1
size: few
J: TRBJ2-2
DNA: TGCAGTGCTAGAGTCGCCCTCACCGGGGAGCTGTTTTTT
CDR3: CSARVALTGELFF

D: TRBD2
V: TRBV20-1
size: many
J: TRBJ2-5
DNA: TGCAGTGCCCTCGGACTAGCGGGAGGGCGGGAAGAGACCCAGTACTTC
CDR3: CSALGLAGGREETQYF

D: .
V: TRBV5-4
size: .
J: TRBJ2-1
DNA: TGTGTCAGCAGCTTGTTTACTGAGCAGTTCTTC
CDR3: CVSSLFTEQFF

D: .
V: TRBV29-1
size: many
J: TRBJ2-5
DNA: TGCAGCGTTGCGGTTGTGGGGACCCGACAAGAGACCCAGTACTTC
CDR3: CSVAVVGTRQETQYF

D: .
V: TRBV10-3
size: .
J: TRBJ1-3
DNA: TGTGCCATCAGTGCGTACGGAAACACCATATATTTT
CDR3: CAISAYGNTIYF

D: .
V: TRBV6-1
size: few
J: TRBJ1-1
DNA: TGTGCCAGCAGTGCACTTACAGTGAACACTGAAGCTTTCTTT
CDR3: CASSALTVNTEAFF

D: .
V: TRBV5-4
size: .
J: TRBJ2-1
DNA: TGTGCCAGCAGCCCTATGACAGCCTACAATGAGCAGTTCTTC
CDR3: CASSPMTAYNEQFF

D: .
V: TRBV28
size: few
J: TRBJ1-6
DNA: TGTGCCAGCATACCGTTCCCCAATTCACCCCTCCACTTT
CDR3: CASIPFPNSPLHF

D: .
V: TRBV24-1
size: .
J: TRBJ2-3
DNA: TGTGCCACCAGTGAAAAAGCGGGCCCCGTAAGAGATACGCAGTATTTT
CDR3: CATSEKAGPVRDTQYF

D: TRBD2
V: TRBV20-1
size: many
J: TRBJ2-1
DNA: TGCAGTGCCACTAGCGTGGGCAATGAGCAGTTCTTC
CDR3: CSATSVGNEQFF

D: .
V: TRBV4-1
size: many
J: TRBJ2-3
DNA: TGCGCCAGCAGCCAAGATCGTGGAGGAGGAGAAGATACGCAGTATTTT
CDR3: CASSQDRGGGEDTQYF

D: .
V: TRBV6-2/TRBV6-3
size: .
J: TRBJ2-4
DNA: TGTGCCAGCAGTCCCCGGCGGGGAAGAAACATTCAGTACTTC
CDR3: CASSPRRGRNIQYF

D: TRBD1
V: TRBV12-3/TRBV12-4
size: few
J: TRBJ2-7
DNA: TGTGCCAGCAGTTTCGGACAGGGTTCCCTCGAGCAGTACTTC
CDR3: CASSFGQGSLEQYF

D: TRBD2
V: TRBV5-1
size: few
J: TRBJ2-5
DNA: TGCGCCAGCAGCGATCTAGCGGGGGCAGAGACCCAGTACTTC
CDR3: CASSDLAGAETQYF

D: .
V: TRBV12-3/TRBV12-4
size: many
J: TRBJ2-2
DNA: TGTGCCAGCAACAAAAGGCCCGGGGAGCTGTTTTTT
CDR3: CASNKRPGELFF

D: .
V: TRBV5-1
size: .
J: TRBJ2-5
DNA: TGCGCCAGCAGCTTGACTAGCATCAGGACAGAGACCCAGTACTTC
CDR3: CASSLTSIRTETQYF

D: .
V: TRBV6-1
size: .
J: TRBJ2-3
DNA: TGTGCCAGCAGTGAAGACATTACCGGGGCCCTAGTAACGCAGTATTTT
CDR3: CASSEDITGALVTQYF

D: TRBD1
V: TRBV27
size: many
J: TRBJ2-7
DNA: TGTGCCAGCAGTTTCCCGGACAGGGCCTACGAGCAGTACTTC
CDR3: CASSFPDRAYEQYF

D: .
V: TRBV29-1
size: few
J: TRBJ1-2
DNA: TGCAGCGTCGAAGTAGGGGGAAGGGTTGGCTACACCTTC
CDR3: CSVEVGGRVGYTF

D: TRBD2
V: TRBV5-1
size: .
J: TRBJ2-7
DNA: TGCGCCAGCAGCAGGGGTAGCGGGGTCCACGAGCAGTACTTC
CDR3: CASSRGSGVHEQYF

D: TRBD1
V: TRBV30
size: many
J: TRBJ2-1
DNA: TGTGCCTGGTGCAGGACAGGGATGGGTGAGCAGTTCTTC
CDR3: CAWCRTGMGEQFF

D: TRBD2
V: TRBV5-4
size: few
J: TRBJ2-1
DNA: TGTGCCAGCAGCCGGACTAGTGATGACAATGAGCAGTTCTTC
CDR3: CASSRTSDDNEQFF

D: TRBD2
V: TRBV6-4
size: .
J: TRBJ2-1
DNA: TGTGCCAGCAGCTTACTAGCGGGAGCCAATGAGCAGTTCTTC
CDR3: CASSLLAGANEQFF

D: .
V: TRBV6-5
size: many
J: TRBJ2-1
DNA: TGTGCCAGCAGTCCCTCCGGCGCGGGGTACAATGAGCAGTTCTTC
CDR3: CASSPSGAGYNEQFF

D: .
V: TRBV29-1
size: many
J: TRBJ2-7
DNA: TGCAGCGTTGGGGGGGGCGGCTACGAGCAGTACTTC
CDR3: CSVGGGGYEQYF

D: TRBD1
V: TRBV12-3/TRBV12-4
size: few
J: TRBJ2-1
DNA: TGTGCCAGCAGTTTGGGACAGGGGCTGTTCTTC
CDR3: CASSLGQGLFF

D: TRBD2
V: TRBV6-2/TRBV6-3
size: few
J: TRBJ2-1
DNA: TGTGCCAGCGGATTAGCGGGAGCTTTTTATAGTGAGCAGTTCTTC
CDR3: CASGLAGAFYSEQFF

D: TRBD2
V: TRBV24-1
size: few
J: TRBJ2-3
DNA: TGTGCCACCAGTGATCCGGGACTAGCGGGCACAGATACGCAGTATTTT
CDR3: CATSDPGLAGTDTQYF

D: TRBD1
V: TRBV19
size: .
J: TRBJ2-2
DNA: TGTGCCAGTACTAACAGGGGACGCACCGGGGAGCTGTTTTTT
CDR3: CASTNRGRTGELFF

D: .
V: TRBV27
size: few
J: TRBJ2-3
DNA: TGTGCCAGCCCCCCTGGCGGGATCACAGATACGCAGTATTTT
CDR3: CASPPGGITDTQYF

D: .
V: TRBV10-3
size: .
J: TRBJ2-6
DNA: TGTGCCATCAAGACAGCTGGGGCCAACGTCCTGACTTTC
CDR3: CAIKTAGANVLTF

D: .
V: TRBV21-1
size: few
J: TRBJ2-7
DNA: TGTGCCAGCAGCCCTCACGCCCCAGGGCTGGAGTACTTC
CDR3: CASSPHAPGLEYF

D: .
V: TRBV7-9
size: .
J: TRBJ2-7
DNA: TGTGCCAGCAGCTTATACGGGGACTACGAGCAGTACTTC
CDR3: CASSLYGDYEQYF

D: TRBD2
V: TRBV27
size: .
J: TRBJ2-7
DNA: TGTGCCAGCAGTTTAGCGGGAGGTACTCGCGAGCAGTACTTC
CDR3: CASSLAGGTREQYF

D: TRBD1
V: TRBV27
size: few
J: TRBJ1-2
DNA: TGTGCCAGCGCCGGGACAGGGGGCGTCTATGGCTACACCTTC
CDR3: CASAGTGGVYGYTF

D: .
V: TRBV29-1
size: .
J: TRBJ2-1
DNA: TGCAGCGTCAAACAAACGGTAGGGACAAGTATCACCAATGAGCAGTTCTTC
CDR3: CSVKQTVGTSITNEQFF

D: .
V: TRBV11-2
size: many
J: TRBJ2-1
DNA: TGTGCCAGCAGCCAGGACTTGGCCAAAAATGAGCAGTTCTTC
CDR3: CASSQDLAKNEQFF

D: .
V: TRBV28
size: many
J: TRBJ2-4
DNA: TGTGCCAGCGGCAAAAACATTCAGTACTTC
CDR3: CASGKNIQYF

D: .
V: TRBV7-9
size: .
J: TRBJ2-5
DNA: TGTGCCAGCAGCTTAGCGCTGGGGGAACAAGAGACCCAGTACTTC
CDR3: CASSLALGEQETQYF

D: TRBD2
V: TRBV7-2
size: .
J: TRBJ2-7
DNA: TGTGCCAGCAGCTACGGGACTAGGGTAGCGAACGAGCAGTACTTC
CDR3: CASSYGTRVANEQYF

D: TRBD2
V: TRBV19
size: .
J: TRBJ2-3
DNA: TGTGCCACCCGGGAAGGGGGACTAGCGGGAGGTGCAGATACGCAGTATTTT
CDR3: CATREGGLAGGADTQYF

D: .
V: TRBV7-9
size: few
J: TRBJ2-3
DNA: TGTGCCAGCACACAATCAGATACGCAGTATTTT
CDR3: CASTQSDTQYF

D: .
V: TRBV5-5
size: many
J: TRBJ1-2
DNA: TGTGCCAGCAGCCCTGGGGCCTCCCCCAGAATTGGCTACACCTTC
CDR3: CASSPGASPRIGYTF

D: .
V: TRBV4-1
size: few
J: TRBJ1-1
DNA: TGCGCCAGCAGCCAAAGCCGTAGCGGGAGCACTGAAGCTTTCTTT
CDR3: CASSQSRSGSTEAFF

D: TRBD1
V: TRBV6-1
size: .
J: TRBJ1-1
DNA: TGTGCCAGTCGGGACAGCGGTTGGGGTGAAGCTTTCTTT
CDR3: CASRDSGWGEAFF

D: .
V: TRBV18
size: few
J: TRBJ1-1
DNA: TGTGCCAGCTCAGTTAAGGGCGGGGACACTGAAGCTTTCTTT
CDR3: CASSVKGGDTEAFF